This T cell receptor (beta chain) was retrieved from a study of cytomegalovirus exposure and HLA in healthy donors. Study results and caveats: The study found most TCR sequences rare, yet found some public TCRs in many donors. CMV antigen specificity was confirmed in vitro for a few CMV-associated chains. The classifier reportedly diagnosed cytomegalovirus status with high specificity and sensitivity.

The protocol was immunoSEQ multiplex PCR, while the TCRdb copy is restricted to in-frame clones and leaves out a portion. This table holds some 140,000 clones, 80% to 90% found once. Turning to this clone: The antigen remains unidentified.

Germline V gives CDR1 SNHLY, CDR2 FYNNEI. The CDR3 contains 12 residues. V gave up 2 bases and J gave up 3 bases, with 5 bases separating them. The source of this sequence is a young man in good health and CMV-seronegative. Sequencing input: PBMCs. The J gene is TRBJ2-7, the V gene TRBV2; D uncertain. CDR3 residues: CASSELIYEQYF. CDR3 coding DNA: TGTGCCAGCAGTGAACTTATCTACGAGCAGTACTTC.